These 8 T cell receptor beta chains share one sample of origin, sequenced in a study of blood T cell repertoires in COVID-19. The data were produced by immunoSEQ multiplex PCR, yet TCRdb's version contains in-frame clones alone and is incomplete. The sample has about 180,000 clones; more than 70% are singletons. Sequenced sample: peripheral blood. These receptor sequences come from a person between 65 and 80 years old with COVID-19, enrolled during active disease.

The rearrangement links TRBV5-5 to TRBJ2-2; D gene unclear. The CDR3 is 14 residues long. Trimming removed 1 base from V and 2 bases from J, with 6 bases in between. The germline CDR1 and CDR2 sequences are SGHKS and YYEKEE (reference sequence). CDR3 residues: CASSLTTNTGELFF. CDR3 DNA: TGTGCCAGCAGCTTGACTACAAACACCGGGGAGCTGTTTTTT.

The chain uses TRBV6-2 or TRBV6-3 and TRBJ2-3; unclear D gene. Trimming left V 0 bases short and J 4 bases short, with 14 bases between. The CDR3 runs to 16 residues. Germline CDR1 and CDR2: MNHEY and SVGEGT. The CDR3 DNA reads as TGTGCCAGCAGTTACTCGTCCGGGTTTTTAGCAGATACGCAGTATTTT. This encodes CASSYSSGFLADTQYF.

The CDR3 DNA sequence: TGCAGTGCTAGTTTCGGGGGCAATCAGCCCCAGCATTTT. Translation: CSASFGGNQPQHF. The V gene is TRBV20-1, the J gene TRBJ1-5, with D uncertain. Germline V CDR1 and CDR2: DFQATT, SNEGSKA (reference sequence). This CDR3 region has 13 residues. The V end was cut by 3 bases, the J end by 2 bases, with 8 bases between.

The chain carries TRBV6-2 or TRBV6-3 and TRBJ2-2, with 10 bases identical to TRBD2. Trimming at V came to 6 bases and at J to 3 bases, leaving 4 bases not matched to a gene. This CDR3 has 15 residues. CDR1 is MNHEY, CDR2 SVGEGT, per germline. CDR3 amino acids: CASSRLAGDTGELFF. The CDR3 DNA reads TGTGCCAGCAGCCGCCTAGCGGGGGACACCGGGGAGCTGTTTTTT.

CDR3 loop: CASSVGGGRAYEQYF. The CDR3, as DNA: TGTGCCAGCAGCGTAGGAGGCGGGAGGGCCTACGAGCAGTACTTC. The chain couples TRBV9 to TRBJ2-7, with TRBD2 matching 9 bases. The CDR3 has 15 residues. Germline assignment: CDR1 SGDLS and CDR2 YYNGEE. V trimming: 0 bases; J trimming: 2 bases; junction bases outside the gene matches: 3.

This chain uses TRBV5-6 with TRBJ1-3; the match to TRBD1 covers 7 bases. This CDR3 has 16 amino acids. CDR1 is SGHDT, CDR2 YYEEEE, per germline. After removal of 3 bases from V and 0 bases from J, the junction contained 6 bases not matched to a gene. The CDR3 here is CASSSYRGFSGNTIYF. The DNA for the CDR3 is TGTGCCAGCAGCTCTTACAGGGGCTTCTCTGGAAACACCATATATTTT.

The count of this clone is one. The chain couples TRBV5-6 to TRBJ2-5; D not resolved. Trimming shortened V by 1 base and J by 1 base, and 5 bases separated the two germline ends. This CDR3 contains 13 residues. The V gene's germline CDR1 is SGHDT and CDR2 YYEEEE. The CDR3 DNA reads as TGTGCCAGCAGCTTGCTGTCCCAAGAGACCCAGTACTTC. The encoded protein is CASSLLSQETQYF. Complete variable domain (other parts from reference TRBV5-6 and TRBJ2-5): DAGVTQSPTHLIKTRGQQVTLRCSPKSGHDTVSWYQQALGQGPQFIFQYYEEEERQRGNFPDRFSGHQFPNYSSELNVNALLLGDSALYLCASSLLSQETQYFGPGTRLLVL.

The chain is built from TRBV7-2 and TRBJ1-5, with 8 bases identical to TRBD1. Trimming cost V 3 bases and J 6 bases; bases outside gene matches: 7. This CDR3 is built from 15 residues. Germline assignment: CDR1 SGHTA and CDR2 FQGNSA. In DNA, the CDR3 is TGTGCCAGCAGCTTGGGGCAGGGGGCTTTTCAGCCCCAGCATTTT. The encoded protein is CASSLGQGAFQPQHF. Combining the CDR3 with reference TRBV7-2 and TRBJ1-5 gives the whole variable domain GAGVSQSPSNKVTEKGKDVELRCDPISGHTALYWYRQSLGQGLEFLIYFQGNSAPDKSGLPSDRFSAERTGGSVSTLTIQRTQQEDSAVYLCASSLGQGAFQPQHFGDGTRLSIL.